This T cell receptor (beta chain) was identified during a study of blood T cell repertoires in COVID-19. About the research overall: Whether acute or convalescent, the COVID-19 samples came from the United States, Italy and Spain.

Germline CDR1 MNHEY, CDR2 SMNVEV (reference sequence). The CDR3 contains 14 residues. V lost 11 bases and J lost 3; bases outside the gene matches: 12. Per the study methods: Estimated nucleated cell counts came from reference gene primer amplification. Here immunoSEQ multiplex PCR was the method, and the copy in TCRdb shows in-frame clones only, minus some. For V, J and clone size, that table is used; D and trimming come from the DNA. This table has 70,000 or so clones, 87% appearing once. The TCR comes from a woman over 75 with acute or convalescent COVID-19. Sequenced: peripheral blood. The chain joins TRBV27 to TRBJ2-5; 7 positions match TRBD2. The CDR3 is CAGSERGLEETQYF. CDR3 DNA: TGTGCCGGCTCGGAGCGGGGCCTAGAAGAGACCCAGTACTTC.